Given below is one T cell receptor (beta chain) in context. Its antigen is currently unknown. This CDR3 comprises 15 residues. Per the germline V gene, CDR1 is MNHEY and CDR2 is SVGAGI. V lost 5 bases and J lost 8; bases outside the gene matches: 5. Measured with immunoSEQ multiplex PCR; TCRdb has only the in-frame clones, and not every one. The table includes 200,000 or so clones, 75% to 85% detected once. The record originates from a study of cytomegalovirus exposure and HLA in healthy donors. Overall study findings and caveats: It was found in a later analysis that first-cohort TCR clusters tended to co-occur in the 100 to 150 validation repertoires. Despite most TCR sequences being rare, some public TCRs occurred in many donors. Altogether, about 160 TCR beta chains were recorded as cytomegalovirus-associated.

This rearrangement joins TRBV6-5 to TRBJ2-3, with 15 positions matching TRBD2. This TCR derives from a woman in her twenties or thirties in good health and CMV-seropositive. Sequenced: PBMCs. The DNA of the CDR3 is TGTGCCAGCAGTCCCGGACTAGCGGGGGGGTTTACGCAGTATTTT. As protein: CASSPGLAGGFTQYF.